This TCR beta chain was found in a study of blood T cell repertoires in COVID-19. Study at large: The samples span acute and convalescent COVID-19 from the United States, Italy and Spain. PBMCs, B-cell-depleted T cells, or T cells provided the cDNA or gDNA that made up the material.

Trimming cost V 5 bases and J 2 bases; bases outside gene matches: 7. Germline CDR1 reads MNHEY; CDR2 reads SMNVEV (reference sequence). CDR3 length: 16 residues. In the source study's methods: Amplification from reference gene primers served as the basis for estimated nucleated cell counts. Here immunoSEQ multiplex PCR was the method, and the copy in TCRdb shows in-frame clones only, minus some. V and J calls and clone size follow that table, whereas D and trimming were derived from the DNA. The sample has 25,000 to 30,000 clones, roughly three quarters seen once. V is TRBV27 and J is TRBJ1-5; 9 bases match TRBD1. Material: peripheral blood. The source is an elderly man with active or convalescent COVID-19. CDR3 sequence: CASSTSDRGGNQPQHF. CDR3 bases: TGTGCCAGCAGTACGTCAGACAGGGGGGGCAATCAGCCCCAGCATTTT.